The 4 T cell receptor beta chains reported below all come from one sample, sequenced in a study of T cells after yellow fever vaccination. One entry per CDR3 protein results from TCRdb running MiXCR on the 5' RACE reads. Of 340,000 or so distinct CDR3 sequences in the sample, under 15% were seen once. Sample: CD4+ T cells sorted from PBMCs, taken 15 days after the yellow fever booster vaccination. The receptors derive from a man in his late teens or twenties who received the YFV17D yellow fever vaccine.

The chain has TRBV7-2 and TRBJ1-1, with D unclear. Germline V lookup: CDR1 SGHTA, CDR2 FQGNSA. The CDR3 runs 11 residues. The V end lost 4 bases, the J end lost 11 bases, and 11 bases lay between the germline ends. CDR3 loop: CASSSTVRAFF. DNA of the CDR3: TGTGCCAGCAGCTCCACAGTACGCGCTTTCTTT.

The J gene is TRBJ2-5, the V gene TRBV18; no firm D call. Between the trimmed V and J ends, which lost 4 bases and 0 bases, there was a span of 6 bases. The CDR3 contains 13 residues. Looked up from germline, CDR1 is KGHSH and CDR2 is LQKENI. CDR3 sequence (DNA): TGTGCCAGCTCACAGGCCCACCAAGAGACCCAGTACTTC. It is translated as CASSQAHQETQYF.

This chain joins TRBV5-1 and TRBJ1-1; tentatively, D is TRBD1 (5 bases). From germline, CDR1 is SGHRS and CDR2 YFSETQ. Trimming shortened V by 8 bases and J by 1 base, and 15 bases separated the two germline ends. The CDR3 is 14 amino acids. The CDR3 reads CASTPADRNTEAFF. CDR3 coding DNA: TGCGCCAGTACCCCCGCCGACAGGAACACTGAAGCTTTCTTT.

The chain joins TRBV30 to TRBJ2-5; the D gene is possibly TRBD2 (5 bases). The CDR3 is 16 residues long. V shed 1 base and J shed 1 base, with 16 bases lying between them. The germline V gene has CDR1 GTSNPN and CDR2 SVGIG (reference sequence). The CDR3 is CAWSGARTGTQETQYF. The CDR3 DNA sequence: TGTGCCTGGAGTGGGGCCAGGACGGGAACCCAAGAGACCCAGTACTTC.